The TCR beta chain under discussion was sequenced for a study of control samples from healthy donors and cancer patients. Looked up from germline, CDR1 is LNHDA and CDR2 is SQIVND (reference sequence). Trimming pared 1 base from V and 0 bases from J, leaving 9 bases between. This CDR3 comprises 15 residues. The data were produced by immunoSEQ multiplex PCR, yet TCRdb's version contains in-frame clones alone and is incomplete. The sample yields 95,000 to 150,000 clones, about nine tenths seen once. The receptor was isolated from a woman aged 18-29 years in good health. The sequencing sample was made of blood. This chain joins TRBV19 and TRBJ1-1, with a tentative D call TRBD1 (6 bases). The CDR3 loop is CASSIGRGLNTEAFF. In DNA form, the CDR3 reads TGTGCCAGTAGTATAGGCAGGGGCCTGAACACTGAAGCTTTCTTT.